The 18 T cell receptor beta chains listed next were all sequenced from one sample in a study of human T cells and chemical hapten exposure. The time point: patch test 1, 2 weeks after DPC sensitization. Specified treatment: therapeutic diphenylcyclopropenone sensitization with weekly scalp DPC. TCRdb used MiXCR to reprocess the RACE reads, holding one entry per CDR3 protein. This sample has roughly 180,000 distinct CDR3 sequences, with 20% to 25% found just once. The source material was whole blood, sampled in connection with sensitization to the hapten diphenylcyclopropenone (DPC). The receptor source for this set is a woman aged 45-65 years with alopecia areata. Some clones in this sample may be carry-over from other donors' samples.

The J gene is TRBJ2-7, the V gene TRBV21-1; the D segment call TRBD1 is taken from the table without a DNA check. TRBV21-1 is shown as a pseudogene. The CDR3 extends over 18 amino acids. The CDR3 DNA sequence: TGTGCCAGCAGCAAAGGGACAGGGGCCACCCCCCCGATCTACGAGCAGTACTTC. Amino acids: CASSKGTGATPPIYEQYF.

This clonotype was detected many times. The rearrangement uses TRBV28 and TRBJ2-1; D gene unclear. The germline V gene has CDR1 MDHEN and CDR2 SYDVKM. V lost 2 bases and J 5 bases, leaving 13 bases between the germline ends. The CDR3 is 15 amino acids. The CDR3, as DNA: TGTGCCAGCAGTTTACCCGAGCAGGCCCACAATGAGCAGTTCTTC. Protein: CASSLPEQAHNEQFF.

The sample holds many counts of this clonotype. The rearrangement uses TRBV27 and TRBJ2-1; no definite D call. Germline-derived CDR1 and CDR2 are MNHEY and SMNVEV (reference sequence). CDR3 length: 14 amino acids. V lost 6 bases and J 2 bases, leaving 11 bases between the germline ends. The CDR3 loop reads CASSHSGTYNEQFF. The CDR3 bases are TGTGCCAGCAGCCATAGTGGGACCTACAATGAGCAGTTCTTC.

In its sample, this clonotype was seen a few times. The CDR3 here is CSARDLTQGSEAFF. Written as DNA, the CDR3 is TGCAGTGCTAGGGACTTGACCCAGGGGTCTGAAGCTTTCTTT. V and J are TRBV20-1 and TRBJ1-1; a possible D gene is TRBD1 (6 bases). Germline V gene lookup returns CDR1 DFQATT and CDR2 SNEGSKA (reference sequence). Trimming took off 3 bases at V and 6 bases at J, with 17 bases between the two ends. CDR3 length equals 14 residues.

V gene TRBV20-1 combines with J gene TRBJ2-7; 10 bases are a match to TRBD2. Looked up from germline, CDR1 is DFQATT and CDR2 is SNEGSKA (reference sequence). This CDR3 is built from 15 residues. V lost 2 bases to trimming and J lost 4 bases; unmatched junction nucleotides: 8. Written as DNA, the CDR3 is TGCAGTGCTAGAATAGCGGGAGGAGGGAGATACGAGCAGTACTTC. Amino acids: CSARIAGGGRYEQYF.

This chain joins TRBV6-5 and TRBJ1-6, with unresolved D. Germline V gene sequence: CDR1 MNHEY, CDR2 SVGAGI. The CDR3 contains 15 residues. Between the trimmed V and J ends, which lost 2 bases and 6 bases, there was a span of 11 bases. This chain's CDR3 is CASSYGTAGNSPLHF. In nucleotides, the CDR3 is TGTGCCAGCAGTTACGGAACAGCGGGTAATTCACCCCTCCACTTT.

This clonotype has just a few counts. As DNA, the CDR3 is TGCAGCGTTAACGGCGGGGAAAAACTGTTTTTT. Residues: CSVNGGEKLFF. V usage is TRBV29-1 and J usage is TRBJ1-4; D gene unclear. The CDR3 loop spans 11 amino acids. The germline V gene encodes CDR1 SQVTM and CDR2 ANQGSEA. Trimming took 5 bases from V and 8 from J, leaving 9 bases between them.

The genes are TRBV6-6 and TRBJ2-5, with D unresolved. The V gene lost 6 bases and the J gene lost 4 bases, with 9 bases spanning the gap. Per germline, CDR1 MNHNY and CDR2 SVGAGI (reference sequence). The CDR3 length is 12 residues. CDR3 sequence reads: CASRDAPETQYF. The CDR3 coding sequence is TGTGCCAGCAGGGACGCCCCAGAGACCCAGTACTTC.

The chain employs TRBV28 and TRBJ2-7; D gene ambiguous. V lost 5 bases and J 3 bases, leaving 14 bases between the germline ends. The CDR3 has 14 residues. Germline loops: CDR1 MDHEN, CDR2 SYDVKM. CDR3 sequence reads: CASSRASGYYEQYF. The CDR3 coding sequence is TGTGCCAGCAGTCGTGCCTCCGGATACTACGAGCAGTACTTC.

The chain combines TRBV7-2 with TRBJ1-2; no definite D call. V shed 1 base and J shed 1 base, with 10 bases lying between them. The germline V gene has CDR1 SGHTA and CDR2 FQGNSA. The CDR3 contains 15 residues. CDR3 loop: CASSLGGWNNYGYTF. CDR3 DNA sequence: TGTGCCAGCAGCTTAGGTGGATGGAATAACTATGGCTACACCTTC. Full variable domain (outside the CDR3, taken from reference TRBV7-2 and TRBJ1-2): GAGVSQSPSNKVTEKGKDVELRCDPISGHTALYWYRQSLGQGLEFLIYFQGNSAPDKSGLPSDRFSAERTGGSVSTLTIQRTQQEDSAVYLCASSLGGWNNYGYTFGSGTRLTVV.

The table lists this clonotype with many counts. The rearrangement joins TRBV6-6 to TRBJ1-1; possibly TRBD1 for D (6 bases). Germline V lookup: CDR1 MNHNY, CDR2 SVGAGI (reference sequence). CDR3 size: 15 residues. V lost 0 bases to trimming and J lost 4 bases, with 12 bases between them. As DNA, the CDR3 is TGTGCCAGCAGTTACTCTGCAGGGGTTGCCACTGAAGCTTTCTTT. Residues: CASSYSAGVATEAFF.

This clonotype has just a few counts. The chain links TRBV6-5 to TRBJ2-1; no clear D. Trimming shortened V by 0 bases and J by 8 bases, and 11 bases separated the two germline ends. Germline-derived CDR1 and CDR2 are MNHEY and SVGAGI. CDR3 length: 14 residues. CDR3 nucleotides: TGTGCCAGCAGTTACTCCACGGCCCAGGATGAGCAGTTCTTC. Protein sequence: CASSYSTAQDEQFF.

This clonotype was recorded a few times. The chain links TRBV7-9 to TRBJ1-3, with D unresolved. Germline V gene data show CDR1 as SEHNR and CDR2 as FQNEAQ (reference sequence). V gave up 3 bases and J gave up 1 base, with 7 bases separating them. The CDR3 is 14 amino acids. Here the CDR3 reads CASSLDPSGNTIYF. The CDR3 DNA is TGTGCCAGCAGCTTGGACCCTTCTGGAAACACCATATATTTT.

The CDR3 DNA sequence: TGCAGTGCAAGGACAGGGGGAATCACCTATAATTCACCCCTCCACTTT. It encodes CSARTGGITYNSPLHF. This chain links TRBV20-1 with TRBJ1-6; 10 bases agree with TRBD1. The CDR3 has 16 residues. V shed 6 bases and J 2 bases; nucleotides not matched to a gene: 7. Germline CDR1 DFQATT, CDR2 SNEGSKA (reference sequence).

This clonotype occurred a few times. The V gene is TRBV5-5, the J gene TRBJ1-5, with TRBD1 matching 7 bases. The V and J ends lost 4 bases and 9 bases, in that order; junction bases with no gene match: 10. Germline V gene data show CDR1 as SGHKS and CDR2 as YYEKEE (reference sequence). There are 14 residues in the CDR3. DNA of the CDR3: TGTGCCAGCAGCAGACAGGGTAGGGAGACGCCCCAGCATTTT. Protein: CASSRQGRETPQHF.

This clonotype was counted only a few times. The V gene is TRBV12-3 or TRBV12-4, the J gene TRBJ1-4; D gene uncertain. The CDR3 consists of 12 residues. V dropped 2 bases and J dropped 7 bases, with 5 bases sitting between them. The CDR3 coding sequence is TGTGCCAGCAGTTTAATCGGTGAAAAACTGTTTTTT. It translates to CASSLIGEKLFF.

This chain joins TRBV12-3 or TRBV12-4 and TRBJ1-3; D is unresolved. This CDR3 is built from 14 residues. Trimming removed 3 bases from V and 3 bases from J, with 9 bases in between. The DNA of the CDR3 is TGTGCCAGCAGTTTGTCTGGCCGTGGAAACACCATATATTTT. Amino acid sequence: CASSLSGRGNTIYF.

This clonotype was detected many times. V and J are TRBV7-8 and TRBJ1-4; possibly TRBD1 for D (6 bases). The CDR3 extends over 15 amino acids. The V end was cut by 5 bases, the J end by 3 bases, with 13 bases between. Per the germline V gene, CDR1 is SGHVS and CDR2 is FQNEAQ. Written as DNA, the CDR3 is TGTGCCAGCAGCCCAGGACAGTCGCCTAATGAAAAACTGTTTTTT. Residues: CASSPGQSPNEKLFF.